Here is one T cell receptor (beta chain) with its context. Repertoires were generated with immunoSEQ multiplex PCR, while TCRdb's copy carries only in-frame clones and drops some. The table lists roughly 150,000 clones, almost 90% of them singletons. Trimming removed 5 bases from V and 8 bases from J, with 10 bases in between. The germline CDR1 and CDR2 sequences are SEHNR and FQNEAQ (reference sequence). This CDR3 is built from 12 residues. This record comes from a study of T cell responses to AZD1222 COVID-19 vaccine. The material was peripheral blood, obtained on day 0 of AZD1222 vaccination. This sequence joins TRBV7-9 and TRBJ1-5, with D unresolved. The receptor comes from an adult in good health. The CDR3 here is CASSKGREPQHF. In nucleotides, the CDR3 is TGTGCCAGCAGCAAAGGGAGGGAGCCCCAGCATTTT.